The 10 T cell receptor beta chains below come from one sample, sequenced in a study of T cell responses to AZD1222 COVID-19 vaccine. The data were produced by immunoSEQ multiplex PCR, yet TCRdb's version contains in-frame clones alone and is incomplete. The table lists about 110,000 clones, roughly 90% of them singletons. Sequencing was performed on peripheral blood, taken 28 days after the second AZD1222 dose. The receptors derive from an adult who received the AZD1222 COVID-19 vaccine.

The chain recombines TRBV25-1 with TRBJ1-2, with a weak D call TRBD1 (6 bases). There are 13 residues in the CDR3. With 8 bases removed from V and 8 bases from J, the gap between germline ends came to 18 bases. Germline CDR1 is MGHDK and CDR2 is SYGVNS. The CDR3 DNA is TGTGCCAGCTCCCAGAGGGGGGCGGTCGGCTACACCTTC. Translated, it gives CASSQRGAVGYTF.

This rearrangement joins TRBV10-3 to TRBJ1-5; D unresolved. Germline CDR1 and CDR2: ENHRY and SYGVKD. Trimming took off 3 bases at V and 7 bases at J, with 13 bases between the two ends. The CDR3 loop spans 14 amino acids. The CDR3 loop is CAISDSLLAQPQHF. In DNA form, the CDR3 reads TGTGCCATCAGTGATAGCCTACTCGCCCAGCCCCAGCATTTT.

The gene calls are TRBV4-1 and TRBJ1-3; 7 bases are shared with TRBD1. The V gene end was trimmed by 1 base and the J gene end by 0 bases; junction bases not matched to a gene: 21. Germline CDR1 and CDR2: MGHRA and YSYEKL. The CDR3 is 22 residues long. The CDR3 loop is CASSQGRARDSTHGPSGNTIYF. CDR3 nucleotide sequence: TGCGCCAGCAGCCAAGGACGCGCCCGGGACAGTACCCACGGCCCCTCTGGAAACACCATATATTTT.

This sequence joins TRBV11-3 and TRBJ1-1, with D hard to call. The CDR3 extends over 12 amino acids. The V end was cut by 4 bases, the J end by 10 bases, with 13 bases between. The germline V gene has CDR1 SGHNT and CDR2 YENEEA. In nucleotides, the CDR3 is TGTGCCAGCAGCTCGGACGGGAGACGAGCTTTCTTT. Translating it yields CASSSDGRRAFF.

The chain uses TRBV11-3 and TRBJ2-1; no clear D. V was pared by 4 bases and J by 10 bases, with 17 bases between. The CDR3 length is 14 residues. Per the germline V gene, CDR1 is SGHNT and CDR2 is YENEEA. The CDR3 sequence: CASSSPPGGTEQFF. The DNA of the CDR3 is TGTGCCAGCAGCTCCCCCCCGGGCGGCACAGAGCAGTTCTTC. Full variable domain (outside the CDR3, taken from reference TRBV11-3 and TRBJ2-1): EAGVVQSPRYKIIEKKQPVAFWCNPISGHNTLYWYLQNLGQGPELLIRYENEEAVDDSQLPKDRFSAERLKGVDSTLKIQPAELGDSAVYLCASSSPPGGTEQFFGPGTRLTVL.

The V gene is TRBV6-5, the J gene TRBJ1-4; 10 bases agree with TRBD1. Germline V gene lookup returns CDR1 MNHEY and CDR2 SVGAGI. Trimming cost V 8 bases and J 8 bases; bases outside gene matches: 5. This CDR3 comprises 13 residues. The CDR3 DNA sequence: TGTGCCAGCTCCAGGACAGGGGGAGAAAAACTGTTTTTT. Amino acid sequence: CASSRTGGEKLFF.

This CDR3 reads CATSRDRVAAQHF. The CDR3 bases are TGTGCCACCAGCAGAGATCGGGTTGCGGCCCAGCATTTT. The chain uses TRBV15 and TRBJ1-5; the D is unclear. The length of the CDR3 is 13 residues. Germline CDR1 LNHNV, CDR2 YYDKDF (reference sequence). The V gene lost 0 bases and the J gene lost 11 bases, with 11 bases spanning the gap.

CDR3 sequence reads: CASTEVNTEAFF. In DNA, the CDR3 is TGTGCCAGCACTGAGGTGAACACTGAAGCTTTCTTT. The rearrangement links TRBV11-2 to TRBJ1-1; D is undetermined. This CDR3 has 12 amino acids. CDR1 SGHAT and CDR2 FQNNGV come from the germline V gene. Trimming left V 7 bases short and J 0 bases short, with 6 bases between.

The CDR3 loop is CASRQSQETQYF. The CDR3 DNA reads as TGTGCCAGCAGACAGAGCCAAGAGACCCAGTACTTC. The chain employs TRBV28 and TRBJ2-5; D uncertain. Germline V gene sequence: CDR1 MDHEN, CDR2 SYDVKM. The CDR3 consists of 12 residues. V gave up 6 bases and J gave up 1 base, with 6 bases separating them.

The V and J genes are TRBV24-1 and TRBJ2-2; 11 bases are a match to TRBD1. Germline trimming cut 3 bases from V and 3 bases from J; bases unmatched to any gene: 8. The V gene's germline CDR1 is KGHDR and CDR2 SFDVKD. This CDR3 has 18 amino acids. The CDR3: CATSDRTGGAFDTGELFF. In DNA, the CDR3 is TGTGCCACCAGTGATCGGACAGGGGGCGCGTTTGACACCGGGGAGCTGTTTTTT.